This T cell receptor (beta chain) was profiled in a study of blood T cells in healthy people across ages. The CDR3 runs 18 residues. The V gene's germline CDR1 is SGHVS and CDR2 FNYEAQ. Trimming pared 0 bases from V and 2 bases from J, leaving 19 bases between. This clonotype came up a few times. For the second PCR, which ran for roughly 7 to 11 cycles, a sample-barcoded 5' primer and a J-beta primer mix were used. TCRdb fed the 5' RACE reads into MiXCR, producing one record per CDR3 protein. The data contain some 1.5 million distinct CDR3 sequences, 28% of them seen just once; the ten biggest clones take up 6.5% to 8.5%.

Sequenced material: blood. The V and J genes are TRBV7-6 and TRBJ1-2, with a weak D call TRBD1 (5 bases). The sequence derives from a young woman in good health. For the CDR3, the DNA is TGTGCCAGCAGCTTAGCGCGTAAAGGGGATGGTAGGAACTATGGCTACACCTTC. Translating gives CASSLARKGDGRNYGYTF.